The rows below give T cell receptor beta chains drawn from one sample of a study of response to subunit inactivated influenza vaccine. TCRdb re-derived calls from the RT-PCR reads in MiXCR, one entry per CDR3 protein. The table lists about 780,000 distinct CDR3 sequences, around a sixth of them singletons. The material was PBMCs from blood, obtained less than 6 days after vaccination. These receptors all stem from a man aged 50-60 years who received an inactivated influenza vaccine. Both conserved end residues are part of each CDR3. D genes are given only for firm matches. Only some rows state a clone size, as once, few, many or a class for expanded clones.

14	.	.	TRBV6-2/TRBV6-3	TRBJ1-2	TGTGCCAGCAGTTACGCGACAGAGTCGTATGGCTACACCTTC	CASSYATESYGYTF
15	.	.	TRBV5-1	TRBJ2-1	TGCGCCAGCAGCTTACAGGGCGGAGATTACAATGAGCAGTTCTTC	CASSLQGGDYNEQFF
11	many	.	TRBV14	TRBJ2-3	TGTGCCAGCAGCTTTCGGAATACGCAGTATTTT	CASSFRNTQYF
13	few	.	TRBV7-2	TRBJ2-7	TGTGCCAGCAGCTTGACCCCAGGAGACGAGCAGTACTTC	CASSLTPGDEQYF
15	once	.	TRBV9	TRBJ2-5	TGTGCCAGCAGCGTAGCGGCAGGGGAACGAGAGACCCAGTACTTC	CASSVAAGERETQYF
13	many	.	TRBV5-1	TRBJ2-5	TGCGCCAGCAGCTTGGACAGCTTGGGGACCCAGTACTTC	CASSLDSLGTQYF
16	.	TRBD2	TRBV7-9	TRBJ2-3	TGTGCCAGCAGCTCCTCGGGACTAGCGGGAAAGGATACGCAGTATTTT	CASSSSGLAGKDTQYF
13	few	TRBD2	TRBV20-1	TRBJ2-5	TGCAGTGCTAGAGGGGCGGGAGTGGAGACCCAGTACTTC	CSARGAGVETQYF
14	.	.	TRBV11-2	TRBJ1-1	TGTGCCAGCAGCTTACAGGCTTCTGGCACTGAAGCTTTCTTT	CASSLQASGTEAFF
12	.	TRBD1	TRBV29-1	TRBJ1-1	TGCAGCCCGGGACAGCTAGGGACTGAAGCTTTCTTT	CSPGQLGTEAFF
16	.	TRBD1	TRBV12-3/TRBV12-4	TRBJ2-2	TGTGCCAGCAGTTTCAGCGGACAGGGTCACACCGGGGAGCTGTTTTTT	CASSFSGQGHTGELFF
13	.	.	TRBV24-1	TRBJ2-7	TGTGCCACCAGCGATTTACGGGGGCTGAAGCAGTACTTC	CATSDLRGLKQYF
16	few	.	TRBV6-2/TRBV6-3	TRBJ2-2	TGTGCCAGCACCCAAGGGCAGTGGTTATACACCGGGGAGCTGTTTTTT	CASTQGQWLYTGELFF
12	.	.	TRBV7-2	TRBJ2-3	TGTGCCAGCACCCAAACTTTAGATACGCAGTATTTT	CASTQTLDTQYF
14	many	TRBD1	TRBV6-5	TRBJ2-5	TGTGCCAGCAGTTTCAGACAGGGCAAAGAGACCCAGTACTTC	CASSFRQGKETQYF
13	.	.	TRBV5-1	TRBJ1-5	TGCGCCAGCAGCTTGGACACGGGCCAGCCCCAGCATTTT	CASSLDTGQPQHF
14	.	.	TRBV5-1	TRBJ1-2	TGCGCCAGCAGCCTCAGGATCTCTGAGGGGGGCTACACCTTC	CASSLRISEGGYTF
16	.	.	TRBV4-1	TRBJ2-7	TGCGCCAGCAGCCTTAATCCGGGACACTTCTCCTACGAGCAGTACTTC	CASSLNPGHFSYEQYF
14	.	TRBD1	TRBV20-1	TRBJ2-7	TGCAGTGCTAGACCAACAGGGGGGATCTACGAGCAGTACTTC	CSARPTGGIYEQYF
10	many	.	TRBV29-1	TRBJ2-5	TGCAGCGGAAAGACAGAGACCCAGTACTTC	CSGKTETQYF
13	.	.	TRBV7-2	TRBJ2-2	TGTGCCAGCAGCCCCGGGCGCGGCGGGGAGCTGTTTTTT	CASSPGRGGELFF
19	.	TRBD2	TRBV7-8	TRBJ2-1	TGTGCCAGCAGCCCTAGCCCCCTTAGCGGGAGAGGCTCCTACAATGAGCAGTTCTTC	CASSPSPLSGRGSYNEQFF
16	.	TRBD2	TRBV7-8	TRBJ2-1	TGTGCCAGCATCAAAGCGCGCCTAGCGGGAGACAATGAGCAGTTCTTC	CASIKARLAGDNEQFF
14	many	.	TRBV12-3/TRBV12-4	TRBJ2-1	TGTGCCAGCAGTTTATCGTTGCGGTACAATGAGCAGTTCTTC	CASSLSLRYNEQFF
15	few	.	TRBV27	TRBJ2-5	TGTGCCAGCAGTTTATATACTACCCCGGGGGAGACCCAGTACTTC	CASSLYTTPGETQYF
17	few	TRBD2	TRBV4-1	TRBJ2-1	TGCGCCAGCAGCCTCATTAGTAGCGGGGGGCCAGGGGATGAGCAGTTCTTC	CASSLISSGGPGDEQFF
12	few	.	TRBV6-1	TRBJ2-5	TGTGCCAGCAGTGAGAGGGGAGAGACCCAGTACTTC	CASSERGETQYF
13	many	.	TRBV6-5	TRBJ1-2	TGTGCCAGCAGTTCGACCGGGGCGGGAGGCTACACCTTC	CASSSTGAGGYTF
13	few	.	TRBV3-1	TRBJ2-6	TGTGCCAGCGAAGGCTCTGGGGCCAACGTCCTGACTTTC	CASEGSGANVLTF
16	.	.	TRBV15	TRBJ2-1	TGTGCCACCAGCAGAGTCCCCGGGACGAAGTACAATGAGCAGTTCTTC	CATSRVPGTKYNEQFF
15	many	.	TRBV6-5	TRBJ1-1	TGTGCCAGCAGTTACTCCAGGGACCGGAACACTGAAGCTTTCTTT	CASSYSRDRNTEAFF
12	.	.	TRBV28	TRBJ1-3	TGTGCCAGCAGTTCGGGCCGTACAGGGCGATATTTT	CASSSGRTGRYF